The sequence of this TCR beta chain was determined in a study of a mutant IDH1 vaccine in newly diagnosed glioma. About the research overall: During weeks 1, 3, 5, 7, 11, 15, 19 and 23, patients received eight vaccinations. Patients were started on vaccination 4-6 weeks after radiotherapy alone, or with temozolomide cycles.

This clone appeared a few times. Its target is unknown. The data were produced by immunoSEQ multiplex PCR, yet TCRdb's version contains in-frame clones alone and is incomplete. The table records 65,000 or so clones, roughly 81% of them present only once. Noted time point: week 23, last vaccination. Every vaccination contained 300 ug of the mutant IDH1 20-mer peptide and was paired with topical imiquimod. V dropped 11 bases and J dropped 3 bases, with 10 bases sitting between them. This CDR3 region has 11 residues. Per the germline V gene, CDR1 is MNHNY and CDR2 is SVGAGI (reference sequence). Findings and limits, study-wide: Pseudoprogression seemed unrelated to changes in top peripheral T cell clonotypes. A vaccine-induced immune response developed in roughly 93% of the patients.

The clonotype comes from a man aged 25-40 years with glioma. The chain employs TRBV6-6 and TRBJ1-1; no clear D gene. Source: PBMCs, taken from a glioma patient whose treatment included an IDH1 peptide vaccine. The CDR3 here is CAGLGDTEAFF. In DNA form, the CDR3 reads TGTGCCGGGCTAGGTGACACTGAAGCTTTCTTT.